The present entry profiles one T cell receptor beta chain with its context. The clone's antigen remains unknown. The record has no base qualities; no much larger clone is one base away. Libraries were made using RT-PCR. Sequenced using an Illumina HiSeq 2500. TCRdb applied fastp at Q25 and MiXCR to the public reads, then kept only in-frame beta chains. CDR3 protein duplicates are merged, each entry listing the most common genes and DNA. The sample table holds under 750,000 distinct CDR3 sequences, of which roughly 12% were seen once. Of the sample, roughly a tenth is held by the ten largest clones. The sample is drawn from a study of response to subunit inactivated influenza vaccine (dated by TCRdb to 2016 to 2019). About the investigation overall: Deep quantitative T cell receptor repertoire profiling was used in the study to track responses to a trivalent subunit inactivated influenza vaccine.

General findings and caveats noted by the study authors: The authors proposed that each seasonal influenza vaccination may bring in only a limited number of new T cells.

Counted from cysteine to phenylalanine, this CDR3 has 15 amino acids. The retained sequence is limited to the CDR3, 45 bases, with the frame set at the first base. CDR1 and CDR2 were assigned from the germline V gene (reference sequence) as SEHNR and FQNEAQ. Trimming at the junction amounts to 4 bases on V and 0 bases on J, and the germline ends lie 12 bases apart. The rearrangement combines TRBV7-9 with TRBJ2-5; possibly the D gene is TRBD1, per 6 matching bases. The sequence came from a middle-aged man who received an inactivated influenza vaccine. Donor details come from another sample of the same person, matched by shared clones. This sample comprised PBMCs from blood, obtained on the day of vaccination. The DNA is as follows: TGTGCCAGCAGCTCCTCTAGGGGGTACCAAGAGACCCAGTACTTC. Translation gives CASSSSRGYQETQYF.